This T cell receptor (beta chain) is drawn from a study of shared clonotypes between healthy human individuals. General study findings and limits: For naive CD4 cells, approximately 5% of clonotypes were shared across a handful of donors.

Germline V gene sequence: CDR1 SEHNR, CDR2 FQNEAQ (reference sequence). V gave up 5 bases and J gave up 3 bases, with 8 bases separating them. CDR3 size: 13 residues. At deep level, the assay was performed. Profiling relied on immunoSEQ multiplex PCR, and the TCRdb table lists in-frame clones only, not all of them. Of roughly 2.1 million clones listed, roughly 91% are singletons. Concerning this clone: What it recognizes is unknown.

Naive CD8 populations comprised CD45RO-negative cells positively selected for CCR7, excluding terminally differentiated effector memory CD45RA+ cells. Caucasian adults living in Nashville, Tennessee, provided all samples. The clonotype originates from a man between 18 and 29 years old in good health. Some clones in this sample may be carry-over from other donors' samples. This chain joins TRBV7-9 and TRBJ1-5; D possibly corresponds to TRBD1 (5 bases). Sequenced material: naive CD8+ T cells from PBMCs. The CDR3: CASSQGPNQPQHF. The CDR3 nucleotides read TGTGCCAGCAGCCAGGGCCCCAATCAGCCCCAGCATTTT.